The 14 T cell receptor beta chains listed next were all sequenced from one sample in a study of blood T cell repertoires in COVID-19. Generated by immunoSEQ multiplex PCR, the TCRdb table keeps only in-frame clones and is missing some. In the table there are some 150,000 clones, approximately 88% of which are singletons. The sequencing input was peripheral blood. All receptors come from a man in his sixties with acute or convalescent COVID-19.

The chain couples TRBV24-1 to TRBJ2-2; the D gene is possibly TRBD1 (6 bases). CDR1 and CDR2 from the germline V gene are KGHDR and SFDVKD. The CDR3 length is 15 residues. Deletions cut 6 bases from V and 1 base from J, with 11 bases between. CDR3 nucleotide sequence: TGTGCCACCAGTCCGACAGGAGTGAACACCGGGGAGCTGTTTTTT. This gives the protein CATSPTGVNTGELFF.

This chain connects TRBV19 to TRBJ1-5, with 7 bases matching TRBD1. Germline V gives CDR1 LNHDA, CDR2 SQIVND (reference sequence). The CDR3 consists of 16 residues. V dropped 5 bases and J dropped 1; count of bases not matched to a gene: 8. This CDR3 reads CASSSATGLSNQPQHF. CDR3 nucleotide sequence: TGTGCCAGTAGTTCCGCGACAGGGCTAAGCAATCAGCCCCAGCATTTT.

V and J are TRBV5-1 and TRBJ1-2, with TRBD1 matching over 10 bases. Looked up from germline, CDR1 is SGHRS and CDR2 is YFSETQ. V shed 3 bases and J 8 bases; nucleotides not matched to a gene: 13. This CDR3 contains 16 residues. The CDR3 region is CASSSESTGGAIGYTF. In nucleotides, the CDR3 is TGCGCCAGCAGCTCGGAATCGACAGGGGGCGCGATAGGCTACACCTTC.

The chain has TRBV6-6 and TRBJ1-2, with D perhaps matching TRBD1 (6 bases). The ends were cut back, 2 bases at V and 4 bases at J, with 11 bases in the middle. Germline CDR1 and CDR2: MNHNY and SVGAGI (reference sequence). This CDR3 region has 14 residues. The chain's CDR3 is CASSYQQGPYGYTF. In DNA, the CDR3 is TGTGCCAGCAGTTACCAACAGGGCCCCTATGGCTACACCTTC.

The CDR3 sequence is CASSQEGGETQYF. Here the CDR3 DNA reads TGCGCCAGCAGCCAAGAGGGGGGAGAGACCCAGTACTTC. The chain links TRBV4-3 to TRBJ2-5; perhaps TRBD2 as D (6 bases). The CDR3 is 13 residues long. The V gene lost 0 bases and the J gene lost 4 bases, with 6 bases spanning the gap. The germline V gene encodes CDR1 LGHNA and CDR2 YSLEER.

J is TRBJ2-7 and V is TRBV7-2; possibly TRBD1 for D (6 bases). Per the germline V gene, CDR1 is SGHTA and CDR2 is FQGNSA. V gave up 5 bases and J gave up 0 bases, with 17 bases separating them. This CDR3 region has 16 residues. The CDR3 coding sequence is TGTGCCAGCAGCAAACAGACAGGTTTTTCCTCCTACGAGCAGTACTTC. Translating gives CASSKQTGFSSYEQYF.

The chain couples TRBV27 to TRBJ2-4, with 7 positions matching TRBD2. The germline CDR1 and CDR2 sequences are MNHEY and SMNVEV (reference sequence). This CDR3 is 15 amino acids long. J gave up 4 bases and V 5 bases, and 8 bases lay outside the gene matches. CDR3 sequence (DNA): TGTGCCAGCAGTCCCATAGCGGGTCGTAAAAACATTCAGTACTTC. Encoded protein: CASSPIAGRKNIQYF.

The rearrangement links TRBV15 to TRBJ1-6; D not resolved. The CDR3 runs 12 residues. V lost 0 bases to trimming and J lost 9 bases, with 3 bases between them. The germline V gene encodes CDR1 LNHNV and CDR2 YYDKDF (reference sequence). In DNA, the CDR3 is TGTGCCACCAGCAGAGATCGTTCACCCCTCCACTTT. This translates into CATSRDRSPLHF.

This rearrangement joins TRBV4-1 to TRBJ2-1; TRBD1 might be the D (5 bases). This CDR3 has 18 residues. V lost 0 bases and J 6 bases, leaving 21 bases between the germline ends. CDR1 MGHRA and CDR2 YSYEKL come from the germline V gene. In nucleotides, the CDR3 is TGCGCCAGCAGCCAAGATGATCCACAGGTATCCGTCCGCAATGAGCAGTTCTTC. It encodes CASSQDDPQVSVRNEQFF.

The V gene is TRBV19, the J gene TRBJ2-7; 10 nucleotides agree with TRBD1. V dropped 5 bases and J dropped 6; count of bases not matched to a gene: 19. The CDR3 has 18 residues. Germline V gene lookup returns CDR1 LNHDA and CDR2 SQIVND (reference sequence). CDR3 bases: TGTGCCAGTAGTGGCCGGGACAGGGGCACCTCTAGGGTAGGCGAGCAGTACTTC. It is translated as CASSGRDRGTSRVGEQYF.

This clone appeared once. The chain employs TRBV2 and TRBJ2-2; unclear D gene. The CDR3 consists of 15 residues. V was trimmed by 4 bases and J by 0 bases, leaving 9 bases between them. Looked up from germline, CDR1 is SNHLY and CDR2 is FYNNEI. In DNA, the CDR3 is TGTGCCAGCAGTGGGCACAGCTCGAACACCGGGGAGCTGTTTTTT. This sequence encodes CASSGHSSNTGELFF.

The chain uses TRBV27 and TRBJ1-2; 7 bases align to TRBD1. With 5 bases clipped from V and 8 bases from J, the junction kept 8 bases outside the gene matches. Germline CDR1 MNHEY, CDR2 SMNVEV (reference sequence). CDR3 length: 13 residues. The CDR3 sequence is CASSTTGTGGYTF. For the CDR3, the DNA is TGTGCCAGCAGTACGACAGGGACGGGCGGCTACACCTTC.

This clone was recorded a few times. The chain carries TRBV5-1 and TRBJ1-1; 7 bases align to TRBD1. CDR1 and CDR2 (germline): SGHRS, YFSETQ. V was clipped by 3 bases and J by 0 bases; unmatched bases: 11. There are 17 residues in the CDR3. This CDR3 is CASSSGRGNGMNTEAFF. In nucleotides, the CDR3 is TGCGCCAGCAGCTCGGGCAGGGGGAATGGAATGAACACTGAAGCTTTCTTT.

The chain couples TRBV21-1 to TRBJ1-3; the DNA was not compared with TRBD1, the D call given in the table. TRBV21-1 has pseudogene status. The CDR3 runs to 15 residues. Here the CDR3 DNA reads TGTGCCACCCAATTATTAAAGGGGCACGGAAACACCATATATTTT. Translating gives CATQLLKGHGNTIYF.